This T cell receptor beta chain was profiled in a study of cytomegalovirus exposure and HLA in healthy donors. For the study at large: The Caucasian-associated ancestry cluster held over 65% of roughly 400 genotyped donors.

Healthy bone marrow donors made up the donor group. Study results and caveats: For most subjects, TCR beta sequences were reported to predict HLA-A and HLA-B alleles with accuracy. The productive fraction for most TCR beta V segments was about 87% or about 30% in an earlier analysis.

Both 60 Vbeta primers and 13 Jbeta primers went into the PCR. Produced via immunoSEQ multiplex PCR; TCRdb's table is partial and in-frame only. The sample yields 200,000 to 250,000 clones, roughly four fifths seen once. As to this clone: Its antigen is not known.

The clonotype comes from a girl aged 5 to 17 in good health and CMV-seronegative. Specimen: PBMCs.

This CDR3 is CASSLQGNTEAFF. The CDR3 nucleotides read TGTGCCAGCAGCCTACAGGGGAACACTGAAGCTTTCTTT. The rearrangement joins TRBV5-4 to TRBJ1-1; possibly TRBD1 for D (6 bases). This CDR3 contains 13 residues. Germline V gives CDR1 SGHNT, CDR2 YYREEE (reference sequence). Deletions cut 4 bases from V and 1 base from J, with 8 bases between.